The 3 T cell receptor beta chains in this list originate from one sample, sequenced in a study of OX40 agonist ivuxolimab in advanced cancers. The protocol was immunoSEQ multiplex PCR, while the TCRdb copy is restricted to in-frame clones and leaves out a portion. Here the sample spans 55,000 to 65,000 clones, about 85% being singletons. Sequenced here: CD4+ or CD8+ T cells sorted from blood, sampled in a trial of the OX40 agonist ivuxolimab. Source of these receptors: an adult with an advanced solid tumor such as melanoma, head and neck, liver or kidney cancer.

J is TRBJ2-5 and V is TRBV7-8, with TRBD2 identical over 8 bases. After removal of 5 bases from V and 1 base from J, the junction contained 3 bases not matched to a gene. This CDR3 is 14 amino acids long. The germline gives CDR1 SGHVS, CDR2 FQNEAQ. CDR3 sequence: CASSPRGAQETQYF. For the CDR3, the DNA is TGTGCCAGCAGCCCGCGGGGGGCCCAAGAGACCCAGTACTTC.

The V gene is TRBV23-1, the J gene TRBJ2-5; maybe TRBD2 (6 bases). TRBV23-1 is an ORF, and what it does is uncertain. The CDR3 consists of 15 residues. The ends were cut back, 9 bases at V and 3 bases at J, with 20 bases in the middle. The CDR3 coding sequence is TGCGCCAGAGAAAACCGGGACTGGACCGAAGAGACCCAGTACTTC. Encoded protein: CARENRDWTEETQYF.

This clone has more than one count but fewer than ten. The gene calls are TRBV28 and TRBJ1-2; unclear D gene. The CDR3 sequence is 14 residues long. From germline, CDR1 is MDHEN and CDR2 SYDVKM. V was pared by 8 bases and J by 8 bases, with 21 bases between. DNA for the CDR3: TGTGCCAGCGGGTCGGTCGGCGGGATCGGAGGCTACACCTTC. This gives the protein CASGSVGGIGGYTF.